This passage covers 11 T cell receptor beta chains from one sample sequenced in a study of circulating and synovial CD4+ cells in juvenile arthritis. Clones were sequenced by immunoSEQ multiplex PCR, and TCRdb holds only the in-frame ones, with some missing. The table records tens of thousands of clones, roughly 96% of them present only once. The sample was CD4+ T cells from blood. The origin of the receptors is a human donor with juvenile idiopathic arthritis.

The chain employs TRBV4-2 and TRBJ2-2, with 16 positions matching TRBD2. CDR3 size: 21 residues. V shed 0 bases, J shed 0 bases, and the junction held 7 bases outside the gene matches. Looked up from germline, CDR1 is LGHNA and CDR2 is YNFKEQ. CDR3 loop: CASSQDLGGLAGGSNTGELFF. CDR3 coding DNA: TGTGCCAGCAGCCAAGATTTAGGGGGACTAGCGGGGGGGTCGAACACCGGGGAGCTGTTTTTT.

The rearrangement uses TRBV11-2 and TRBJ1-1; tentative D call: TRBD1 (5 bases). Trimming stripped 1 base from V and 5 bases from J, with 8 bases between. Germline CDR1 SGHAT, CDR2 FQNNGV. The CDR3 is 13 amino acids. CDR3 bases: TGTGCCAGCAGCTTAGTAGGGGCGACTGAAGCTTTCTTT. Encoded protein: CASSLVGATEAFF.

This clone has more than one count but fewer than ten. The J gene is TRBJ1-1, the V gene TRBV19, with D uncertain. Trimming cost V 8 bases and J 4 bases, with 8 bases left between them. The germline CDR1 and CDR2 sequences are LNHDA and SQIVND (reference sequence). The CDR3 has 11 residues. CDR3 sequence (DNA): TGTGCCAGTCCCCGGGTCACTGAAGCTTTCTTT. Translated: CASPRVTEAFF.

J is TRBJ2-7 and V is TRBV6-5, with no clear D. This CDR3 region has 15 residues. Germline CDR1 MNHEY, CDR2 SVGAGI. V lost 5 bases and J 2 bases, leaving 16 bases between the germline ends. CDR3 nucleotides: TGTGCCAGCAGTAAAGGCACAGCAGGCACCTACGAGCAGTACTTC. It codes for CASSKGTAGTYEQYF.

The CDR3 sequence is CATSRRGTGRGNTIYF. DNA of the CDR3: TGTGCCACCAGCAGACGCGGGACAGGGAGAGGAAACACCATATATTTT. V gene TRBV15 combines with J gene TRBJ1-3; the match to TRBD1 covers 9 bases. Per germline, CDR1 LNHNV and CDR2 YYDKDF (reference sequence). The CDR3 covers 16 residues. The junction had 6 bases not matched to a gene; V was cut back by 2 bases and J by 4 bases.

J is TRBJ2-2 and V is TRBV7-6; possibly TRBD2 for D (5 bases). Trimming shortened V by 8 bases and J by 4 bases, and 11 bases separated the two germline ends. CDR1 is SGHVS and CDR2 is FNYEAQ in the germline V gene. The CDR3 is made up of 13 amino acids. The DNA for the CDR3 is TGTGCCAGCCGACTAACCGTCACCGGGGAGCTGTTTTTT. Amino acids: CASRLTVTGELFF.

The chain joins TRBV28 to TRBJ2-7; TRBD1 matches at 11 bases. CDR3 size: 15 residues. Per germline, CDR1 MDHEN and CDR2 SYDVKM. V was clipped by 6 bases and J by 5 bases; unmatched bases: 9. The CDR3 here is CASSTDRGQKDEQYF. In nucleotides, the CDR3 is TGTGCCAGCAGCACGGACAGGGGGCAAAAGGACGAGCAGTACTTC.

This chain connects TRBV5-1 to TRBJ2-5, with 12 bases lining up with TRBD2. Per the germline V gene, CDR1 is SGHRS and CDR2 is YFSETQ. After removal of 4 bases from V and 5 bases from J, the junction contained 9 bases not matched to a gene. The CDR3 is 16 amino acids. The CDR3 coding sequence is TGCGCCAGCAGCCGGACTAGCGGGGCCGGGGGGGAGACCCAGTACTTC. This codes for CASSRTSGAGGETQYF.

V is TRBV19 and J is TRBJ1-5, with D possibly being TRBD1 (5 bases). Germline-derived CDR1 and CDR2 are LNHDA and SQIVND (reference sequence). The CDR3 has 15 residues. V gave up 8 bases and J gave up 0 bases, with 14 bases separating them. The CDR3 nucleotides read TGTGCCAGTGCCACAGGCGGCGGTAGCAATCAGCCCCAGCATTTT. Its protein is CASATGGGSNQPQHF.

This rearrangement joins TRBV29-1 to TRBJ2-7, with D maybe TRBD1 (5 bases). There are 13 residues in the CDR3. Germline CDR1 reads SQVTM; CDR2 reads ANQGSEA. V lost 1 base to trimming and J lost 6 bases, with 13 bases between them. The CDR3 bases are TGCAGCGTTGAAGGTAATCAGGGAACCGAGCAGTACTTC. Encoded protein: CSVEGNQGTEQYF.

This chain joins TRBV6-5 and TRBJ2-7, with 7 bases that match TRBD1. This CDR3 has 14 amino acids. The germline gives CDR1 MNHEY, CDR2 SVGAGI. V lost 2 bases, J lost 2 bases, and 3 bases stayed unmatched. The CDR3 sequence: CASSYRGQTYEQYF. The CDR3 region has the DNA TGTGCCAGCAGTTACAGGGGACAGACCTACGAGCAGTACTTC.